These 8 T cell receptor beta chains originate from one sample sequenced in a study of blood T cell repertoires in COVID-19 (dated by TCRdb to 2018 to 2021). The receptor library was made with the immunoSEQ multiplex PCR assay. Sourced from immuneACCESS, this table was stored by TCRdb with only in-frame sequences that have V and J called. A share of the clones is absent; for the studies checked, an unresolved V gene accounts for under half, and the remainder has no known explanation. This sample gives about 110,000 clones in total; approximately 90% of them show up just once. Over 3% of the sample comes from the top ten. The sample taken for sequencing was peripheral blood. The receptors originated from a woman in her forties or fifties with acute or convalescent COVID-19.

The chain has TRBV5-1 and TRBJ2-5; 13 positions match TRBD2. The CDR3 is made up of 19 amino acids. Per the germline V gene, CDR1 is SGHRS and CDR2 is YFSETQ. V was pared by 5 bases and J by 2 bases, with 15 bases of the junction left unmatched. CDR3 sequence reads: CASSSTGTSGILSQETQYF. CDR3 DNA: TGCGCCAGCAGTTCCACTGGGACTAGCGGGATCCTAAGTCAAGAGACCCAGTACTTC.

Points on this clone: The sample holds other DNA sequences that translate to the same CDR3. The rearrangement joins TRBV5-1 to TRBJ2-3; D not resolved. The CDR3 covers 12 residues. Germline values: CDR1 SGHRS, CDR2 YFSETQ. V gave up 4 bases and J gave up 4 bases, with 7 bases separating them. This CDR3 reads CASSPPADTQYF. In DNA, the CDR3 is TGCGCCAGCAGCCCTCCCGCAGATACGCAGTATTTT.

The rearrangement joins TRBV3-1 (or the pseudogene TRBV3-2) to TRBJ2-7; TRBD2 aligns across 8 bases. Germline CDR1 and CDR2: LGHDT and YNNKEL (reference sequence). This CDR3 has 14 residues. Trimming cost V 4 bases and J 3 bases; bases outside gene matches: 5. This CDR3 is CASSRGGPGYEQYF. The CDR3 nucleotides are TGTGCCAGCAGCCGCGGGGGGCCAGGCTACGAGCAGTACTTC.

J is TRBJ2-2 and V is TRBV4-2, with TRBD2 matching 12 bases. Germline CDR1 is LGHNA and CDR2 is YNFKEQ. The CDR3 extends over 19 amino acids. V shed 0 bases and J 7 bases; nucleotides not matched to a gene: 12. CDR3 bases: TGTGCCAGCAGCCAAGAATCTGGGCTAGCGGGAGGGCCAGTCGGGGAGCTGTTTTTT. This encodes CASSQESGLAGGPVGELFF.

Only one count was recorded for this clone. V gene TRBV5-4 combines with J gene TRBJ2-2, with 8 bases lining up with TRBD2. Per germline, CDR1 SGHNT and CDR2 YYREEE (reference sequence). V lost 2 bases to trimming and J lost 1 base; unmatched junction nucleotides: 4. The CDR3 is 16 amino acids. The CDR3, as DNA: TGTGCCAGCAGCTTAAACAGCGGGAGGAACACCGGGGAGCTGTTTTTT. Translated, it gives CASSLNSGRNTGELFF.

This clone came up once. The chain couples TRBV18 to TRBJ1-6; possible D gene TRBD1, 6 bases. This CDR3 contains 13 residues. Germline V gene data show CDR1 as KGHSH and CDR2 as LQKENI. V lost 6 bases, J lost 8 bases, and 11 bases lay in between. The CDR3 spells CASSLHRDSPLHF. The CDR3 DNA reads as TGTGCCAGCTCGCTGCACAGGGATTCACCCCTCCACTTT.

The CDR3 is CASSTTSGEQYF. CDR3 DNA: TGTGCCAGCAGCACAACAAGCGGTGAGCAGTACTTC. J is TRBJ2-7 and V is TRBV6-2 or TRBV6-3; tentative D call: TRBD2 (5 bases). The germline V gene has CDR1 MNHEY and CDR2 SVGEGT. Trimming took off 6 bases at V and 7 bases at J, with 13 bases between the two ends. The CDR3 totals 12 residues.

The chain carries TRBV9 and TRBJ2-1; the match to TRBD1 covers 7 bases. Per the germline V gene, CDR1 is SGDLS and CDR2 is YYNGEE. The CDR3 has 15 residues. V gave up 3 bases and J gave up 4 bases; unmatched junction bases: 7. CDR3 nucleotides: TGTGCCAGCAGCGCACGAGGGGGCGGTTACAATGAGCAGTTCTTC. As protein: CASSARGGGYNEQFF.